The 26 T cell receptor beta chains listed next were all sequenced from one sample in a study of human T cells and chemical hapten exposure. This sample's time point: patch test 2, 6 weeks after DPC sensitization. The treatment was: therapeutic diphenylcyclopropenone sensitization with weekly scalp DPC. From the RACE reads, TCRdb called clonotypes with MiXCR, one entry per CDR3 protein. Of around 130,000 distinct CDR3 sequences listed, about 12% were seen once; the top ten hold less than 1.5%. The sequences come from whole blood, collected in connection with sensitization to the hapten diphenylcyclopropenone (DPC). These receptors all stem from a woman aged 45-65 years with alopecia areata. Some clones in this sample may be carry-over from other donors' samples.

This clonotype came up a few times. CDR3 protein: CASSPSKGWYNEQFF. In DNA, the CDR3 is TGTGCCAGCTCACCATCAAAGGGGTGGTACAATGAGCAGTTCTTC. This rearrangement joins TRBV18 to TRBJ2-1; weak D call: TRBD1 (5 bases). Germline values: CDR1 KGHSH, CDR2 LQKENI. This CDR3 has 15 amino acids. V dropped 2 bases and J dropped 4 bases, with 12 bases sitting between them.

In this sample, this clonotype turned up many times. V and J are TRBV19 and TRBJ1-4; D unresolved. The V end was cut by 8 bases, the J end by 8 bases, with 21 bases between. CDR1 is LNHDA, CDR2 SQIVND, per germline (reference sequence). The CDR3 consists of 15 residues. The CDR3 bases are TGTGCCAGTTCCAACGCTCGACTCTCGGCGGAAAAACTGTTTTTT. Translation gives CASSNARLSAEKLFF.

The chain carries TRBV28 and TRBJ2-7, with 7 positions matching TRBD1. V gave up 5 bases and J gave up 2 bases; unmatched junction bases: 0. The CDR3 extends over 12 amino acids. Per germline, CDR1 MDHEN and CDR2 SYDVKM. CDR3 nucleotides: TGTGCCAGCAGTACAGGGGCCTACGAGCAGTACTTC. Translating gives CASSTGAYEQYF.

The V call is TRBV29-1, the J call TRBJ2-3; either TRBD1 or TRBD2 may supply D (5 bases each). The CDR3 contains 14 residues. The germline V gene encodes CDR1 SQVTM and CDR2 ANQGSEA. The V gene lost 4 bases and the J gene lost 0 bases, with 11 bases spanning the gap. This chain's CDR3 is CSVAQGPSTDTQYF. In DNA, the CDR3 is TGCAGCGTTGCTCAGGGACCCAGCACAGATACGCAGTATTTT.

This clonotype was picked up many times. V usage is TRBV7-2 and J usage is TRBJ1-5; D not certain. This CDR3 has 14 amino acids. Trimming stripped 2 bases from V and 7 bases from J, with 12 bases between. CDR1 and CDR2 (germline): SGHTA, FQGNSA. The DNA for the CDR3 is TGTGCCAGCAGCTTAATGACTTCGGGGCAGCCCCAGCATTTT. Encoded protein: CASSLMTSGQPQHF.

Only a few counts were recorded for this clonotype. The J gene is TRBJ2-7, the V gene TRBV6-2 or TRBV6-3, with D possibly TRBD1 on 6 matching bases. Trimming pared 4 bases from V and 3 bases from J, leaving 10 bases between. Germline V gene lookup returns CDR1 MNHEY and CDR2 SVGEGT. This CDR3 spans 13 amino acids. CDR3 bases: TGTGCCAGCAGTTCGGGACACCTCTACGAGCAGTACTTC. It translates to CASSSGHLYEQYF.

The chain combines TRBV7-9 with TRBJ1-5; D not resolved. CDR3 size: 14 residues. Germline V CDR1 and CDR2: SEHNR, FQNEAQ (reference sequence). V was trimmed by 0 bases and J by 0 bases, leaving 3 bases between them. The CDR3 loop reads CASSLAGSNQPQHF. The DNA for the CDR3 is TGTGCCAGCAGCTTAGCCGGTAGCAATCAGCCCCAGCATTTT.

The table lists this clonotype with many counts. The chain recombines TRBV11-2 with TRBJ2-7, with 7 nucleotides matching TRBD2. The germline V gene encodes CDR1 SGHAT and CDR2 FQNNGV. The V gene end was trimmed by 1 base and the J gene end by 5 bases; junction bases not matched to a gene: 8. This CDR3 spans 15 amino acids. DNA for the CDR3: TGTGCCAGCAGCTTAGTTAGGACTAGTATTCACGAGCAGTACTTC. This encodes CASSLVRTSIHEQYF.

This clonotype showed up just a few times. The rearrangement uses TRBV9 and TRBJ2-5, with a weak D call TRBD1 (6 bases). Trimming took 0 bases from V and 2 from J, leaving 8 bases between them. Germline CDR1 and CDR2: SGDLS and YYNGEE. The CDR3 loop spans 14 amino acids. This CDR3 is CASSVVGAQETQYF. The CDR3 nucleotides are TGTGCCAGCAGCGTAGTGGGGGCACAAGAGACCCAGTACTTC.

The CDR3 here is CASSQDWQGISYEQYF. CDR3 coding DNA: TGCGCCAGCAGCCAAGACTGGCAGGGCATCTCCTACGAGCAGTACTTC. The rearrangement links TRBV4-1 to TRBJ2-7, with TRBD1 as a possible D gene (5 bases). The V and J ends lost 0 bases and 0 bases respectively, with 12 bases between them. This CDR3 region has 16 residues. The germline V gene encodes CDR1 MGHRA and CDR2 YSYEKL.

This clonotype occurred a few times. The chain has TRBV19 and TRBJ2-3, with a tentative D call TRBD2 (5 bases). The CDR3 loop spans 15 amino acids. The V gene lost 5 bases and the J gene lost 2 bases, with 14 bases spanning the gap. CDR1 and CDR2 from the germline V gene are LNHDA and SQIVND (reference sequence). The CDR3 nucleotides read TGTGCCAGTAGTTCACAAGCGGACCTCACAGATACGCAGTATTTT. It yields the protein CASSSQADLTDTQYF.

The V call is TRBV12-3 or TRBV12-4, the J call TRBJ2-7; 7 nucleotides agree with TRBD1. J lost 6 bases, V lost 2 bases, and 7 bases had no gene match. CDR3 length equals 14 residues. This chain's CDR3 is CASSLRTGLSEQYF. The CDR3 DNA is TGTGCCAGCAGTTTACGGACAGGACTCAGCGAGCAGTACTTC.

The chain links TRBV18 to TRBJ1-1; 8 bases fit TRBD1. Per germline, CDR1 KGHSH and CDR2 LQKENI. CDR3 length: 18 amino acids. The V segment lost 1 base and the J segment 3 bases; nucleotides outside the gene matches: 13. This chain's CDR3 is CASSPRQGTADLYTEAFF. Written as DNA, the CDR3 is TGTGCCAGCTCACCACGACAGGGGACTGCTGATCTTTACACTGAAGCTTTCTTT.

The V gene is TRBV7-2, the J gene TRBJ2-3; D is undetermined. CDR1 SGHTA and CDR2 FQGNSA come from the germline V gene. Trimming stripped 1 base from V and 6 bases from J, with 8 bases between. CDR3 length equals 13 residues. The CDR3 nucleotides are TGTGCCAGCAGCTTAGGCATCATGGATACGCAGTATTTT. This codes for CASSLGIMDTQYF. The full variable domain, completed using reference TRBV7-2 and TRBJ2-3, is GAGVSQSPSNKVTEKGKDVELRCDPISGHTALYWYRQSLGQGLEFLIYFQGNSAPDKSGLPSDRFSAERTGGSVSTLTIQRTQQEDSAVYLCASSLGIMDTQYFGPGTRLTVL.

The chain employs TRBV25-1 and TRBJ2-7, with D maybe TRBD2 (6 bases). CDR3 length: 14 amino acids. CDR1 is MGHDK and CDR2 is SYGVNS in the germline V gene. V lost 4 bases and J 3 bases, leaving 13 bases between the germline ends. DNA for the CDR3: TGTGCCAGCAGTGCTTGGACGGGAGACTACGAGCAGTACTTC. Its protein product is CASSAWTGDYEQYF.

This sequence joins TRBV4-2 and TRBJ2-1, with D perhaps assigned TRBD1 or TRBD2 (5 bases each). V dropped 0 bases and J dropped 4 bases, with 10 bases sitting between them. CDR3 length: 15 amino acids. Germline assignment: CDR1 LGHNA and CDR2 YNFKEQ. The CDR3 nucleotides are TGTGCCAGCAGCCAAGATCGGGACGGATACAATGAGCAGTTCTTC. Its translation: CASSQDRDGYNEQFF.

A remark on this clonotype: One end of the junction does not line up with germline, which may come from a read error. The V gene is TRBV27, the J gene TRBJ2-7, with TRBD2 matching 9 bases. Germline assignment: CDR1 MNHEY and CDR2 SMNVEV (reference sequence). The CDR3 consists of 14 residues. The CDR3 region has the DNA TGTGCCAGCAGTGTATCTAGCGGGGCCTACGAGCAGTACTTC. It yields the protein CASSVSSGAYEQYF.

This chain connects TRBV4-3 to TRBJ2-3; D is undetermined. This CDR3 is 16 amino acids long. Germline values: CDR1 LGHNA, CDR2 YSLEER. V was pared by 0 bases and J by 6 bases, with 16 bases between. The CDR3 nucleotides read TGCGCCAGCAGCCAAGATCGCGGTGTTAGGGCGGATACGCAGTATTTT. As protein: CASSQDRGVRADTQYF.

The rearrangement links TRBV10-3 to TRBJ2-1; maybe TRBD2 (6 bases). Germline V gives CDR1 ENHRY, CDR2 SYGVKD. This CDR3 is 16 amino acids long. The V and J ends lost 0 bases and 0 bases respectively, with 9 bases between them. The CDR3 sequence: CAISESGRGSYNEQFF. The CDR3 coding sequence is TGTGCCATCAGTGAGTCGGGGCGGGGCTCCTACAATGAGCAGTTCTTC.

This clonotype was seen a handful of times. The gene calls are TRBV29-1 and TRBJ2-7; TRBD1 matches 10 bases. Looked up from germline, CDR1 is SQVTM and CDR2 is ANQGSEA. CDR3 length equals 13 residues. Unmatched junction bases numbered 8, after V lost 7 bases and J lost 5 bases. The CDR3 is CSGGRDRGHEQYF. DNA for the CDR3: TGCAGCGGAGGAAGGGACAGGGGCCACGAGCAGTACTTC.

This clonotype was observed at least ten times. V and J are TRBV29-1 and TRBJ1-1; D gene ambiguous. This CDR3 has 15 residues. Per the germline V gene, CDR1 is SQVTM and CDR2 is ANQGSEA. V lost 8 bases, J lost 5 bases, and 24 bases lay in between. For the CDR3, the DNA is TGCAGCCTCCCGTGCGTCGGTTTAGGTCAAACTGAAGCTTTCTTT. Residues: CSLPCVGLGQTEAFF.

This clonotype was counted between two and nine times. V is TRBV29-1 and J is TRBJ2-6; unclear D gene. CDR1 and CDR2 from the germline V gene are SQVTM and ANQGSEA. V was clipped by 6 bases and J by 0 bases, with 3 bases between them. The CDR3 totals 12 residues. The CDR3 DNA reads as TGCAGCGTACGCTCTGGGGCCAACGTCCTGACTTTC. Translation: CSVRSGANVLTF.

This clonotype came up a few times. The V and J genes are TRBV6-5 and TRBJ2-2; D is unclear. The CDR3 totals 13 residues. Per germline, CDR1 MNHEY and CDR2 SVGAGI. V was trimmed by 11 bases and J by 4 bases, leaving 14 bases between them. CDR3 DNA: TGTGCCCCCTTCGTACCGGTCACCGGGGAGCTGTTTTTT. Its translation is CAPFVPVTGELFF.

V and J are TRBV3-1 and TRBJ2-3, with TRBD1 matching over 7 bases. J was trimmed by 0 bases and V by 4 bases; bases with no gene match: 7. The germline V gene has CDR1 LGHDT and CDR2 YNNKEL (reference sequence). CDR3 length: 16 residues. CDR3: CASSLKTGMSTDTQYF. DNA for the CDR3: TGTGCCAGCAGCCTCAAGACAGGGATGAGCACAGATACGCAGTATTTT.

This sequence joins TRBV5-1 and TRBJ2-7; D might be TRBD1 (5 bases). CDR3 length: 13 amino acids. Trimming pared 1 base from V and 7 bases from J, leaving 12 bases between. Germline values: CDR1 SGHRS, CDR2 YFSETQ. The DNA of the CDR3 is TGCGCCAGCAGCTTGCAGGGAATGGAGGAGCAGTACTTC. Encoded protein: CASSLQGMEEQYF.

This clonotype came up a few times. This sequence joins TRBV14 and TRBJ2-3, with 7 bases that match TRBD2. This CDR3 comprises 15 residues. Trimming removed 6 bases from V and 1 base from J; junction bases left unmatched: 7. CDR1 SGHDN and CDR2 FVKESK come from the germline V gene. CDR3 region: CASSLSGTRTDTQYF. The CDR3 coding sequence is TGTGCCAGCAGTCTAAGCGGGACCCGCACAGATACGCAGTATTTT. The full variable domain, rest sourced from reference TRBV14 and TRBJ2-3, is EAGVTQFPSHSVIEKGQTVTLRCDPISGHDNLYWYRRVMGKEIKFLLHFVKESKQDESGMPNNRFLAERTGGTYSTLKVQPAELEDSGVYFCASSLSGTRTDTQYFGPGTRLTVL.